The 26 T cell receptor beta chains below come from one sample, sequenced in a study of T cell repertoires in cytomegalovirus infection (dated by TCRdb to the late 2010s). In light of the paper, this sample's treatment or condition label describes: in vitro stimulation with specific CMV peptide epitopes to enrich CMV-specific T cells. What these receptors recognize is not known. Sequencing used an Illumina HiSeq 1500. TCRdb itself trimmed the public reads at Q25 with fastp, ran MiXCR and retained productive beta chains. Rows with one shared CDR3 protein collapse into an entry with the most common genes and DNA. The sample table shows 250,000 to 300,000 distinct CDR3 sequences, and around 20% are seen once. About 21% of the sample goes to the ten largest clones. The material was cultured PBMCs, obtained from culture after CMV antigen stimulation. The receptor source for this set is a human donor in good health (CMV status not recorded). Some clones in this sample may be carry-over from other donors' samples.

This clonotype was seen ten or more times. V is TRBV7-2 and J is TRBJ2-7, with D possibly being TRBD2 (6 bases). This CDR3 has 16 residues. V was shortened by 2 bases and J by 3 bases, with 17 bases between the two germline ends. Germline loops: CDR1 SGHTA, CDR2 FQGNSA. The CDR3 loop is CASSLYGGPSYYEQYF. The DNA for the CDR3 is TGTGCCAGCAGCTTATACGGGGGTCCCTCATACTACGAGCAGTACTTC.

This clonotype turned up a few times. This chain joins TRBV6-2 or TRBV6-3 and TRBJ2-1; D might be TRBD1 or TRBD2, each matching 5 bases. CDR3 size: 14 residues. Germline V CDR1 and CDR2: MNHEY, SVGEGT. The ends were cut back, 2 bases at V and 6 bases at J, with 11 bases in the middle. CDR3 sequence (DNA): TGTGCCAGCAGTTACGGGGGAAGGGGCAATGAGCAGTTCTTC. Residues: CASSYGGRGNEQFF.

This clonotype was seen repeatedly, ten times or more. V usage is TRBV7-8 and J usage is TRBJ2-7; D is unclear. The V end lost 1 base, the J end lost 6 bases, and 10 bases lay between the germline ends. This CDR3 is built from 13 residues. From germline, CDR1 is SGHVS and CDR2 FQNEAQ. The CDR3 protein is CASSLGTITEQYF. Written as DNA, the CDR3 is TGTGCCAGCAGCTTAGGGACGATAACCGAGCAGTACTTC.

The chain recombines TRBV10-3 with TRBJ1-3; possible D gene TRBD1, 5 bases. V lost 7 bases and J lost 2, with 15 bases in between. Per the germline V gene, CDR1 is ENHRY and CDR2 is SYGVKD. The CDR3 is 15 amino acids. The CDR3 DNA reads as TGTGCCATCACTAGCACCGGGACGCCTGGAAACACCATATATTTT. This translates into CAITSTGTPGNTIYF.

The sample holds a few counts of this clonotype. V usage is TRBV27 and J usage is TRBJ1-2; D unclear. Germline loops: CDR1 MNHEY, CDR2 SMNVEV (reference sequence). The CDR3 has 16 amino acids. The ends were cut back, 5 bases at V and 0 bases at J, with 16 bases in the middle. The CDR3 is CASSPLKALANYGYTF. The DNA for the CDR3 is TGTGCCAGCAGTCCACTCAAGGCCCTAGCTAACTATGGCTACACCTTC.

This clonotype was seen ten or more times. This rearrangement joins TRBV7-2 to TRBJ2-3, with 9 bases lining up with TRBD2. The CDR3 runs 18 residues. Germline V gives CDR1 SGHTA, CDR2 FQGNSA. V was pared by 4 bases and J by 2 bases, with 13 bases of the junction left unmatched. Written as DNA, the CDR3 is TGTGCCAGCAGCTCCCCTGGCGGTAGCGGGAGCCTCACAGATACGCAGTATTTT. This sequence encodes CASSSPGGSGSLTDTQYF.

This clonotype has ten or more counts. The V and J genes are TRBV7-2 and TRBJ1-5; D is undetermined. Between the trimmed V and J ends, which lost 5 bases and 0 bases, there was a span of 11 bases. This CDR3 is built from 15 residues. CDR1 and CDR2 from the germline V gene are SGHTA and FQGNSA. The CDR3 loop reads CASSGGFYSNQPQHF. CDR3 bases: TGTGCCAGCAGCGGAGGGTTTTATAGCAATCAGCCCCAGCATTTT.

This clonotype was counted between two and nine times. The V gene is TRBV7-4, the J gene TRBJ2-1; 9 bases match TRBD2. CDR1 is SGHVT, CDR2 SQSDAQ, per germline. The CDR3 has 20 residues. Losses at the gene ends were 5 bases for V and 3 bases for J; bases not matched to a gene: 20. The chain's CDR3 is CASSPEGSASGTKGYNEQFF. In nucleotides, the CDR3 is TGTGCCAGCAGCCCAGAGGGGTCAGCTAGCGGGACCAAGGGCTACAATGAGCAGTTCTTC.

A few counts support this clonotype. The chain has TRBV19 and TRBJ2-1; possibly TRBD1 for D (7 bases). The CDR3 totals 14 residues. Germline V gene data show CDR1 as LNHDA and CDR2 as SQIVND (reference sequence). Deletions cut 8 bases from V and 7 bases from J, with 18 bases between. The CDR3 coding sequence is TGTGCCAGTTGGACCACAGGGGCGGGGAATGAGCAGTTCTTC. Protein sequence: CASWTTGAGNEQFF.

This clonotype was seen ten or more times. V usage is TRBV7-2 and J usage is TRBJ2-1; the match to TRBD2 covers 8 bases. The length of the CDR3 is 15 residues. V lost 2 bases, J lost 4 bases, and 4 bases stayed unmatched. Germline CDR1 reads SGHTA; CDR2 reads FQGNSA. The CDR3 here is CASSLPGLEYNEQFF. The CDR3 coding sequence is TGTGCCAGCAGCTTACCGGGACTAGAATACAATGAGCAGTTCTTC.

This clonotype was seen ten or more times. This rearrangement joins TRBV7-2 to TRBJ2-5, with TRBD2 matching 7 bases. This CDR3 spans 16 amino acids. Trimming removed 5 bases from V and 5 bases from J; junction bases left unmatched: 14. In germline, CDR1 is SGHTA, CDR2 FQGNSA. CDR3 coding DNA: TGTGCCAGCAGCCCCGGCGGGACTACCCTGGGGGAGACCCAGTACTTC. Protein product: CASSPGGTTLGETQYF. The full variable domain, rest sourced from reference TRBV7-2 and TRBJ2-5, is GAGVSQSPSNKVTEKGKDVELRCDPISGHTALYWYRQSLGQGLEFLIYFQGNSAPDKSGLPSDRFSAERTGGSVSTLTIQRTQQEDSAVYLCASSPGGTTLGETQYFGPGTRLLVL.

This clonotype occurred a few times. The chain has TRBV7-8 and TRBJ1-5, with a tentative D call TRBD1 (5 bases). Germline CDR1 and CDR2: SGHVS and FQNEAQ. The CDR3 covers 13 residues. Trimming cost V 6 bases and J 3 bases, with 9 bases left between them. The CDR3: CASRRQNNQPQHF. The DNA of the CDR3 is TGTGCCAGCAGACGACAGAACAATCAGCCCCAGCATTTT.

As concerns this clonotype: Relative to the germline gene, one junction end is altered; a read error may explain this. The chain couples TRBV6-6 to TRBJ2-5; a weak D match, TRBD1 (6 bases). This CDR3 contains 16 residues. Germline lookup yields CDR1 MNHNY and CDR2 SVGAGI (reference sequence). The CDR3 DNA reads TGTGCCAGCAGCTACTTAGGGGGAGTCCCCCAAGAGACCCAGTACTTC. This codes for CASSYLGGVPQETQYF.

The chain employs TRBV4-1 and TRBJ1-1, with 7 positions matching TRBD1. CDR1 is MGHRA and CDR2 is YSYEKL in the germline V gene. The CDR3 is 13 amino acids. Trimming took 8 bases from V and 5 from J; bases not matched to a gene: 8. In DNA form, the CDR3 reads TGCGCCAGCGGTTCTCAGGGGGGGACTGAAGCTTTCTTT. It codes for CASGSQGGTEAFF.

In its sample, this clonotype was seen many times. This chain joins TRBV6-1 and TRBJ1-1; D possibly corresponds to TRBD1 (6 bases). V lost 6 bases to trimming and J lost 1 base, with 12 bases between them. The CDR3 length is 14 residues. Germline V gene sequence: CDR1 MNHNS, CDR2 SASEGT. In DNA, the CDR3 is TGTGCCAGCAGAAGAAGGGGACAGAACACTGAAGCTTTCTTT. Residues: CASRRRGQNTEAFF.

This clonotype has only a few counts. The chain couples TRBV6-6 to TRBJ2-5; D is perhaps TRBD2 (6 bases). The CDR3 contains 15 residues. Trimming stripped 2 bases from V and 1 base from J, with 11 bases between. Germline CDR1 and CDR2: MNHNY and SVGAGI (reference sequence). CDR3 nucleotides: TGTGCCAGCAGTTACAGGGTTAGCGGCCAAGAGACCCAGTACTTC. Its protein product is CASSYRVSGQETQYF.

This clonotype has a handful of counts. V and J are TRBV4-1 and TRBJ2-7; maybe TRBD2 (6 bases). Germline CDR1 reads MGHRA; CDR2 reads YSYEKL. With 4 bases removed from V and 6 bases from J, the gap between germline ends came to 16 bases. This CDR3 has 14 amino acids. The CDR3 sequence: CASSPQSFGGEQYF. The DNA of the CDR3 is TGCGCCAGCAGCCCCCAATCCTTCGGGGGCGAGCAGTACTTC.

The sample holds many counts of this clonotype. The J gene is TRBJ1-1, the V gene TRBV19, with unresolved D. The germline gives CDR1 LNHDA, CDR2 SQIVND (reference sequence). Trimming left V 7 bases short and J 0 bases short, with 15 bases between. CDR3 length equals 15 residues. The CDR3 sequence is CASTPLGSMNTEAFF. For the CDR3, the DNA is TGTGCCAGTACCCCCTTGGGGAGCATGAACACTGAAGCTTTCTTT.

V and J are TRBV10-3 and TRBJ2-5, with 11 bases matching TRBD2. V shed 10 bases, J shed 2 bases, and the junction held 9 bases outside the gene matches. This CDR3 contains 15 residues. Germline V gene sequence: CDR1 ENHRY, CDR2 SYGVKD. CDR3 coding DNA: TGTGCCACACTGTGGACTAGCGGGTCACAAGAGACCCAGTACTTC. Its protein is CATLWTSGSQETQYF.

This clonotype was counted ten times or more. V and J are TRBV7-9 and TRBJ2-7; TRBD2 aligns across 11 bases. J gave up 4 bases and V 8 bases, and 7 bases lay outside the gene matches. Germline CDR1 reads SEHNR; CDR2 reads FQNEAQ (reference sequence). CDR3 length equals 14 residues. The CDR3 sequence: CASVLAGAWYEQYF. CDR3 bases: TGTGCCAGCGTACTAGCGGGGGCATGGTACGAGCAGTACTTC.

This clonotype showed up just a few times. The rearrangement joins TRBV18 to TRBJ2-7; 8 nucleotides match TRBD2. The V gene's germline CDR1 is KGHSH and CDR2 LQKENI. The V gene end was trimmed by 0 bases and the J gene end by 2 bases; junction bases not matched to a gene: 6. The CDR3 sequence is 16 residues long. CDR3 nucleotides: TGTGCCAGCTCACCACCGGGCGGGAGGAGCCCCTACGAGCAGTACTTC. Amino acids: CASSPPGGRSPYEQYF.

The chain is built from TRBV7-9 and TRBJ1-1, with D possibly matching TRBD1 (5 bases). The V gene's germline CDR1 is SEHNR and CDR2 FQNEAQ (reference sequence). V lost 5 bases and J lost 0, with 10 bases in between. The CDR3 length is 14 residues. CDR3 in DNA: TGTGCCAGCAGCGCAAGACAGATGAACACTGAAGCTTTCTTT. Translating it yields CASSARQMNTEAFF.

A few counts support this clonotype. The genes are TRBV10-3 and TRBJ2-5; D is perhaps TRBD2 (5 bases). From germline, CDR1 is ENHRY and CDR2 SYGVKD. Deletions cut 10 bases from V and 2 bases from J, with 14 bases between. This CDR3 spans 13 amino acids. The CDR3 loop is CATRSDFQETQYF. CDR3 nucleotide sequence: TGTGCCACGCGGTCGGACTTTCAAGAGACCCAGTACTTC.

This clonotype turned up a few times. The V gene is TRBV4-1, the J gene TRBJ2-1; 7 nucleotides agree with TRBD2. This CDR3 contains 15 residues. Germline CDR1 is MGHRA and CDR2 is YSYEKL. The V segment lost 1 base and the J segment 4 bases; nucleotides outside the gene matches: 4. The CDR3 is CASSQASGYYNEQFF. For the CDR3, the DNA is TGCGCCAGCAGCCAAGCTAGCGGATATTACAATGAGCAGTTCTTC.

In this sample, this clonotype turned up many times. CDR3 region: CASSLGHFSNQPQHF. The DNA of the CDR3 is TGTGCCAGCAGCTTAGGCCATTTTAGCAATCAGCCCCAGCATTTT. V gene TRBV7-2 combines with J gene TRBJ1-5; no reliable D call. V shed 1 base and J shed 0 bases, with 7 bases lying between them. CDR1 and CDR2 (germline): SGHTA, FQGNSA. This CDR3 comprises 15 residues.

This clonotype was recorded many times. The chain carries TRBV12-3 or TRBV12-4 and TRBJ2-1; 8 positions match TRBD2. The CDR3 is 13 residues long. With 2 bases clipped from V and 9 bases from J, the junction kept 3 bases outside the gene matches. The CDR3 nucleotides read TGTGCCAGCAGTTTAACGGGAGGGGCTGAGCAGTTCTTC. Its translation: CASSLTGGAEQFF.